This TCR beta chain appears in the sequencing data of a study of T cells in localized non-small cell lung cancer. Germline V CDR1 and CDR2: SGHNT, YENEEA. After removal of 4 bases from V and 6 bases from J, the junction contained 5 bases not matched to a gene. The length of the CDR3 is 14 residues. Concerning this clone: Antigen unknown.

The table came from immunoSEQ multiplex PCR; TCRdb's copy has only in-frame clones and leaves some out. The sample lists 2,000 to 2,500 clones, 20% to 25% occurring once. Findings and limits, study-wide: There was higher T cell clonality in uninvolved adjacent lung than in tumor, and it was highest there.

The sequencing here drew on lung tumor tissue, taken before any cancer treatment. The source is a woman aged 35-70 years with stage I lung adenocarcinoma. V usage is TRBV11-3 and J usage is TRBJ2-7; 11 bases match TRBD2. The CDR3 spells CASSSTSGASEQYF. In nucleotides, the CDR3 is TGTGCCAGCAGCTCGACTAGCGGGGCGAGCGAGCAGTACTTC.